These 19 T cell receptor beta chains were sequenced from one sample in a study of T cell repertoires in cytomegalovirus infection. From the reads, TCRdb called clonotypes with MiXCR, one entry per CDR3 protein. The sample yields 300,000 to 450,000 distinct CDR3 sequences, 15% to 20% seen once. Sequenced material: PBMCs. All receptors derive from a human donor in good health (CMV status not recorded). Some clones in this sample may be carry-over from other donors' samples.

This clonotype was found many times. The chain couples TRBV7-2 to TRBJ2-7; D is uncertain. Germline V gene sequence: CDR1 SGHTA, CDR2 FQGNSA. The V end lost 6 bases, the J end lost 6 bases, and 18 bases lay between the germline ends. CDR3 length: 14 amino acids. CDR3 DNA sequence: TGTGCCAGCAGTTCTGACTCGATCGGAGCCGAGCAGTACTTC. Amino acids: CASSSDSIGAEQYF.

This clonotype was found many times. The CDR3 region is CASSLGTDYGYTF. Written as DNA, the CDR3 is TGTGCCAGCAGCCTTGGGACAGACTATGGCTACACCTTC. The V and J genes are TRBV7-9 and TRBJ1-2; 7 bases align to TRBD1. The CDR3 length is 13 residues. Germline CDR1 SEHNR, CDR2 FQNEAQ (reference sequence). The trim removed 5 bases at V and 3 bases at J, leaving 3 bases unmatched.

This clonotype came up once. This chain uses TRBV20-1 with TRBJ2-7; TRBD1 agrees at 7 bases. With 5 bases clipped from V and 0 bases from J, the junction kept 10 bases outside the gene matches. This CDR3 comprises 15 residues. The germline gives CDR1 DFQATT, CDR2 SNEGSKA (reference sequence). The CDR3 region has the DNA TGCAGTGCTTATGCCGGGACAGAAAGCTCCTACGAGCAGTACTTC. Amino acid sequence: CSAYAGTESSYEQYF.

The CDR3 is CASSREQGREQYF. The CDR3 nucleotides are TGTGCCAGTAGTAGGGAACAGGGACGCGAGCAGTACTTC. V is TRBV19 and J is TRBJ2-7; possibly TRBD1 for D (6 bases). The germline V gene encodes CDR1 LNHDA and CDR2 SQIVND (reference sequence). V was trimmed by 4 bases and J by 6 bases, leaving 13 bases between them. The CDR3 has 13 amino acids.

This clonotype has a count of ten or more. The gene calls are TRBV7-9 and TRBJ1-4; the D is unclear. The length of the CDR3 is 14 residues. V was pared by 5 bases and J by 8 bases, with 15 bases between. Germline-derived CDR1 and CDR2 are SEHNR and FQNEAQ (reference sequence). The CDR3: CASSPTVEAEKLFF. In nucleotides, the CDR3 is TGTGCCAGCAGCCCCACGGTGGAGGCGGAAAAACTGTTTTTT.

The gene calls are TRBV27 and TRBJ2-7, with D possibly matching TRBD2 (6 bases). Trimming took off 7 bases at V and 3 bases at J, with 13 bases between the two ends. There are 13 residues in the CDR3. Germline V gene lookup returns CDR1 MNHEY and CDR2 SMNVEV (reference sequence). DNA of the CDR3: TGTGCCAGCAAGGAAGGCGGGAACTACGAGCAGTACTTC. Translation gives CASKEGGNYEQYF.

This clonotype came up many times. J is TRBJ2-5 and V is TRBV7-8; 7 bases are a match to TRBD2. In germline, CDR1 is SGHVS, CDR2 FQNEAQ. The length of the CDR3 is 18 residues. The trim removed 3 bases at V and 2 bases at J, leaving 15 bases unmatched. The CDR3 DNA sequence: TGTGCCAGCAGCTTTCACCGAATCGGGGCGGGACTACAAGAGACCCAGTACTTC. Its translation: CASSFHRIGAGLQETQYF. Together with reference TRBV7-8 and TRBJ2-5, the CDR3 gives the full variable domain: GAGVSQSPRYKVAKRGQDVALRCDPISGHVSLFWYQQALGQGPEFLTYFQNEAQLDKSGLPSDRFFAERPEGSVSTLKIQRTQQEDSAVYLCASSFHRIGAGLQETQYFGPGTRLLVL.

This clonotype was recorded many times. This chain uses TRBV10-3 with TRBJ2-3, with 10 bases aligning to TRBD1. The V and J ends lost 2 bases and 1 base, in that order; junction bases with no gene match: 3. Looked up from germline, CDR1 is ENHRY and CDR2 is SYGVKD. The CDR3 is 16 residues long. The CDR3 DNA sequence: TGTGCCATCAGTGAGCTTGGGACAGGGGGCACAGATACGCAGTATTTT. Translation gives CAISELGTGGTDTQYF.

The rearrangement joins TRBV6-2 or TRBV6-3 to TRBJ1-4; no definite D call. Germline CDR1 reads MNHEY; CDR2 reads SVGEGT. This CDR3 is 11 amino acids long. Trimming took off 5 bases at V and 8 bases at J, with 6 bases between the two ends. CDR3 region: CASSRLEKLFF. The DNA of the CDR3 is TGTGCCAGCAGTCGACTGGAAAAACTGTTTTTT.

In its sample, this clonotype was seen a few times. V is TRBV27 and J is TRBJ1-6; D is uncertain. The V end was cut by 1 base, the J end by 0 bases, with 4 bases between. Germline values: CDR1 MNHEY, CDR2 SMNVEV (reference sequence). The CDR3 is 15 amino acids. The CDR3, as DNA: TGTGCCAGCAGTTTATATAGCTCCTATAATTCACCCCTCCACTTT. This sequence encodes CASSLYSSYNSPLHF.

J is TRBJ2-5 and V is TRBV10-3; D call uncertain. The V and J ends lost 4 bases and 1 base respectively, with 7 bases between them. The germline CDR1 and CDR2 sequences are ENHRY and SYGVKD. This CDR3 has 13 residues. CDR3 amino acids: CAISAGLQETQYF. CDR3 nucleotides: TGTGCCATCAGTGCTGGGCTCCAAGAGACCCAGTACTTC.

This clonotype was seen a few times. CDR3 protein: CSGVQNTEAFF. CDR3 in DNA: TGCAGTGGCGTACAGAACACTGAAGCTTTCTTT. J is TRBJ1-1 and V is TRBV20-1; D call uncertain. Germline V gene lookup returns CDR1 DFQATT and CDR2 SNEGSKA (reference sequence). V dropped 7 bases and J dropped 1 base, with 7 bases sitting between them. CDR3 size: 11 residues.

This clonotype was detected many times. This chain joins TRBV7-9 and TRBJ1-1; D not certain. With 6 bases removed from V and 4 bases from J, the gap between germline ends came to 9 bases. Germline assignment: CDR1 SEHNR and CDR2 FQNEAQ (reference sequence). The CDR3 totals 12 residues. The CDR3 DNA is TGTGCCAGCAGGCCACCCGTCACTGAAGCTTTCTTT. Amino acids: CASRPPVTEAFF.

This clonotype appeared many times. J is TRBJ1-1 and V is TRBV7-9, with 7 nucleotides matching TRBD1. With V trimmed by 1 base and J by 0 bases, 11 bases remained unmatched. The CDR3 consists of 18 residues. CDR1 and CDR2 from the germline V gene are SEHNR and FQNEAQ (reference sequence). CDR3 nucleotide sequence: TGTGCCAGCAGCTTAGTGGTGGGGGACAGACTCATGAACACTGAAGCTTTCTTT. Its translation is CASSLVVGDRLMNTEAFF.

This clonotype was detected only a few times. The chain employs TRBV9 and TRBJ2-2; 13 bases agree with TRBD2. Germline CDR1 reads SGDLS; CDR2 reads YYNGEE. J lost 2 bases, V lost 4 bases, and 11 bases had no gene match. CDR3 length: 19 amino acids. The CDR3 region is CASSTRPRTSGGNTGELFF. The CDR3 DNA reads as TGTGCCAGCAGCACCCGACCGAGGACTAGCGGGGGAAACACCGGGGAGCTGTTTTTT. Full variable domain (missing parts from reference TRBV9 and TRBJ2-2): DSGVTQTPKHLITATGQRVTLRCSPRSGDLSVYWYQQSLDQGLQFLIQYYNGEERAKGNILERFSAQQFPDLHSELNLSSLELGDSALYFCASSTRPRTSGGNTGELFFGEGSRLTVL.

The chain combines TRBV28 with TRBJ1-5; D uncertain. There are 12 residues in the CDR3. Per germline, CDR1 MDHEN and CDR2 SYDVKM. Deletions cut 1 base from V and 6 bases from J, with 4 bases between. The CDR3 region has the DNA TGTGCCAGCAGTTTATTCGGTCAGCCCCAGCATTTT. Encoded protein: CASSLFGQPQHF. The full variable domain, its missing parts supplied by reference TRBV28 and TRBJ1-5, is DVKVTQSSRYLVKRTGEKVFLECVQDMDHENMFWYRQDPGLGLRLIYFSYDVKMKEKGDIPEGYSVSREKKERFSLILESASTNQTSMYLCASSLFGQPQHFGDGTRLSIL.

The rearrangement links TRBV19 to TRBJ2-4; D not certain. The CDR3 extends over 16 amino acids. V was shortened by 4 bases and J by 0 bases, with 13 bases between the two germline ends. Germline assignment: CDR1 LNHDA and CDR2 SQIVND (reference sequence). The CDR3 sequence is CASSTLRQGAKNIQYF. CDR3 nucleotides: TGTGCCAGTAGTACCCTCCGACAAGGAGCCAAAAACATTCAGTACTTC. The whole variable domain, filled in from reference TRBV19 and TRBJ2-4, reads DGGITQSPKYLFRKEGQNVTLSCEQNLNHDAMYWYRQDPGQGLRLIYYSQIVNDFQKGDIAEGYSVSREKKESFPLTVTSAQKNPTAFYLCASSTLRQGAKNIQYFGAGTRLSVL.

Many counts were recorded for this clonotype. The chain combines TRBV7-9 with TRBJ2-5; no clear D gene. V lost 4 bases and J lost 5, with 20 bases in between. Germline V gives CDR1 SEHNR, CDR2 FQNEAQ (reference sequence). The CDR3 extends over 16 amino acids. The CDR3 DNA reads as TGTGCCAGCAGCTCCCCTCGGAGTTACAAAGGGGAGACCCAGTACTTC. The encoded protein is CASSSPRSYKGETQYF.

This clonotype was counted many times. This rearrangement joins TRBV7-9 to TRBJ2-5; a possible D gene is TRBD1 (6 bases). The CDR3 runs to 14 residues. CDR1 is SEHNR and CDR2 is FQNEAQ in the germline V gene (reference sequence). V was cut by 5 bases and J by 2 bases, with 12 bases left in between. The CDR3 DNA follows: TGTGCCAGCAGCCGGGACACCACACAAGAGACCCAGTACTTC. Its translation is CASSRDTTQETQYF.